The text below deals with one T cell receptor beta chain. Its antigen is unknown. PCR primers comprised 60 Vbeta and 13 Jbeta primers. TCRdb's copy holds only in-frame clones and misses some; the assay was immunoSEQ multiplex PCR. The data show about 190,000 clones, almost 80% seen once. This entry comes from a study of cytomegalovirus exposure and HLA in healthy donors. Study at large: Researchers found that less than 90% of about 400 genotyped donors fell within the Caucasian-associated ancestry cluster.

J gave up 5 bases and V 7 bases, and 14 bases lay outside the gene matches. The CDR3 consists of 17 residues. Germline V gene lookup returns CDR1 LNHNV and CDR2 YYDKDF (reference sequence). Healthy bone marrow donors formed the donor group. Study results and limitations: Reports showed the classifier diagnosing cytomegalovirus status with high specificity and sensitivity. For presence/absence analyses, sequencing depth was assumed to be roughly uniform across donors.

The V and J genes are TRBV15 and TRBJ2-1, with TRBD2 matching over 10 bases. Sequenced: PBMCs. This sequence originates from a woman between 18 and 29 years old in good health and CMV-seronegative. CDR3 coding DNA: TGTGCCACCATGGAGCGGGGGGGCCGCGACATCAACAATGAGCAGTTCTTC. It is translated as CATMERGGRDINNEQFF.